This T cell receptor (beta chain) was identified in a study of cytomegalovirus exposure and HLA in healthy donors (dated by TCRdb to the late 2010s). Notes on the research overall: An earlier analysis of several hundred of the donors reported about 300 Gb of sequence data and around 120 million unique TCR beta sequences obtained from around 170 million T cells. A later analysis re-examined previously published TCR beta repertoires from more than 650 donors and added high-resolution HLA genotyping to investigate patterns of TCR occurrence. The study combined high-throughput TCR immunosequencing, statistical association of individual TCRs with disease status, and machine learning to predict cytomegalovirus infection status. The study used immunosequencing to profile the T cell repertoires of 666 subjects and linked those repertoires to cytomegalovirus serostatus. Roughly five DR-DQ haplotypes were handled as single units for association and clustering, since linkage in the cohort was strong. HLA typing included class I and class II loci at four-digit resolution. The number of typed donors differed by locus: roughly 620-630 for A, B, C, DRB1 and DQB1; approximately 530 for DQA1; around 580 for DPA1; and about 450 for DPB1. Along with the roughly 700-subject first cohort, a separate validation cohort of 120 different subjects was used. A later genetic analysis took genome-wide SNP genotypes for about 55% of the roughly 700 donors and used that subset as a discovery cohort. An earlier analysis of 500 to 750 of the donors applied high-throughput TCR beta sequencing to assess whether each TCR beta V gene segment acted as functional or pseudogenic. Roughly 290 gigabases of sequencing data and about 92 million unique TCR sequences made up an early release that covered approximately 700 HLA-typed donors. Of the 300 to 450 genotyped donors, approximately 83% fell in the genetic ancestry cluster associated with self-reported Caucasian donors. The aim of the study was to test whether cataloging public T cell receptors could identify signatures of past pathogen exposure. Across 300 to 500 genotyped donors of the cohort, an average of about 250,000 unique TCR beta nucleotide sequences per donor were sequenced, and approximately 19% of those sequences were non-productive. Donor age, sex, ethnicity and CMV serostatus were collected together with the repertoire data. Every discovery cohort repertoire had been produced on one sequencing platform. In the later analysis, no new phenotypic data were used to find candidate immune exposures; instead, reliance was placed on TCR beta sequences and their occurrence across donors. On the study overall, not on this receptor specifically: A cluster of highly shared sequence variants was judged likely to be a technical artifact of the sequencing pipeline. Because counts were too low, roughly 16 rarely observed V segments, including chromosome 9 orphons, were excluded from the earlier analysis of several hundred of the donors. The 87-base-pair reads could not distinguish some IMGT-functional V segments, including TRBV6-2 and TRBV6-3, so those segments were excluded. An association between a missense DCLRE1C variant and V-gene and J-gene trimming of TCR beta chains was found in a later genetic analysis and replicated in an independent cohort. Because some donors lacked HLA typing at each locus, the association tests relied only on the typed subset. In a later analysis, HLA-associated TCR beta chains were found to be more clonally expanded and to have lower generation probabilities than equally common non-associated chains. Specific HLA alleles were associated with more than 15,000 TCR beta sequences at a false discovery rate of 0.05 in a later analysis. Most TCR sequences were seen in very few donors, while some public TCRs were found in many individuals. In a later analysis, most CMV-associated TCR beta chains were found to appear HLA-restricted, with HLA associations seemingly driven largely by CMV exposure. In an earlier analysis of under 600 of the donors, most TCR beta V segments were observed in productive rearrangements about 87% or about 30% of the time, broadly matching IMGT annotations. The classifier was reported to diagnose cytomegalovirus status with high specificity and sensitivity in both the original cohort and the validation cohort. Three of the identified cytomegalovirus-associated TCR beta chains were confirmed in vitro to be specific for cytomegalovirus antigens. When HLA alleles, especially DR and DQ, strongly co-occurred, TCR associations were difficult to assign to individual alleles. Linkage disequilibrium might explain the correlated functional status among segregating V segments, but an unknown experimental factor could not be excluded. CMV serostatus was the only immune exposure information available for the cohort. According to the authors, the approach could potentially be generalized to other disease states and immunological phenotypes. A later analysis found that TCR association rates varied across HLA loci, with DRB1 alleles showing the most associated TCRs and HLA-C alleles the fewest. A further reported finding was that TCR beta sequences accurately predicted the HLA-A and HLA-B alleles for most subjects in the first cohort. Presence/absence analyses assumed roughly uniform sequencing depth across donors, an assumption that may not hold. In the study, 150 to 200 TCR beta chains were listed as associated with cytomegalovirus. In this cohort, only TCR beta chains were sequenced, and detectable features were limited by the absence of alpha or paired-chain data. According to a later genetic analysis, donors in an Asian-associated ancestry cluster had fewer N-insertions in productive TCRs than the roughly 660-donor mean. In a later analysis, several top co-occurrence clusters were reported to appear linked to parvovirus B19, influenza, CMV and Epstein-Barr virus.

Libraries were made using the immunoSEQ multiplex PCR assay. The multiplex PCR relied on a mix of 60 forward primers for TCR Vbeta segments and 13 reverse primers for TCR Jbeta segments. The CDR3 region of rearranged TCR beta genes was amplified from genomic DNA by a multiplex PCR assay. On the Illumina HiSeq System, the amplified TCR beta libraries were sequenced as 87-base-pair reads. The paper's processing steps were these. Across the roughly 600 repertoires, a later analysis counted tens of millions of unique TCR beta chains, approximately 10 million of which were shared by at least two donors. A nearest-neighbor algorithm error-corrected the raw reads and collapsed the reads into unique sequences, merging closely related sequences to remove PCR and sequencing errors. CDR3 sequences were aligned to IMGT reference sequences to assign V, D and J gene segments. For a sequence to be retained, a match of at least six nucleotides to both a V gene segment and a J gene segment was required. Rearrangements were called productive when the CDR3 lacked stop codons and stayed in frame with V and J; all others were non-productive. CDR3 was defined by IMGT convention, running from the second conserved V-encoded cysteine to the conserved J-encoded phenylalanine. In an earlier analysis of roughly 610 of the donors, sequences lacking an unambiguous match to a single V gene segment were excluded. In an earlier analysis of roughly 500 of the donors, V segments were called functional above 56.7% productive rearrangements and were called segregating when the between-donor standard deviation exceeded 5%. To diagnose cytomegalovirus status from the catalog of TCR beta chain sequences, a statistical classification framework was built. A later analysis assigned V and J genes by comparing TCR nucleotide sequences with IMGT/GENE-DB human TR gene sequences. The TCRdist pipeline was used in a later analysis to assign CDR3 sequences and most-parsimonious VDJ recombination scenarios. In a later analysis, every TCR beta chain was defined by the combination of its CDR3 amino acid sequence and its V-gene family, and reads without a unique V-gene family were dropped. As a way to deal with suspected cross-contamination and a sequencing artifact, a later analysis dropped hundreds of nucleotide sequences that were highly shared and had low generation probability. In a later analysis, a clonal expansion index was calculated for each public chain from normalized within-repertoire ranks of inferred template counts. In a later analysis, generation probabilities were computed using a VDJ recombination model fitted to out-of-frame rearrangements, and the results were checked against IGoR. In a later analysis, hypergeometric tests were used to score TCR-TCR, TCR-HLA and TCR-CMV co-occurrence, with a repertoire-size bias correction applied to TCR pairs. In a later analysis, false discovery rates were estimated by permuting HLA or CMV assignments 20 times. In a later analysis, co-occurring TCRs were grouped using DBSCAN, and TCRdist sequence similarity was added for clustering within HLA-allele-positive subsets. Repertoires with fewer than 30,000 or more than 120,000 public chains, plus five repertoires with anomalous nucleotide sharing, were excluded from co-occurrence clustering. TCRdb carries this immuneACCESS record with in-frame sequences only. Its versions omit some clonotypes, under half of them owing to an unresolved V gene in the studies checked, with the rest unexplained. The V and J calls and clone size were taken over from that table, and D and trimming were inferred from the DNA. The sample table contains around 130,000 clones; only one count was recorded for about four fifths of them. The ten largest clonotypes hold 1.5% of the sample.

The cohort was made up of hundreds of healthy bone marrow donors. At the time of sampling, all cohort members were nominally healthy, though unrecorded immune exposures were likely present. The donor tested CMV seronegative, placing the donor among the roughly 400 seronegative members of the cohort. A peripheral blood sample was collected from each donor, and TCR beta sequencing was performed on peripheral blood mononuclear cells. Genomic DNA extraction from the blood cell samples was performed with the Qiagen DNeasy Blood Extraction Kit. V and J are trimmed by 4 bases and 4 bases, and the gene matches miss 13 bases of the junction. The germline V gene yields SGHTS for CDR1 and YDEGEE for CDR2. The CDR3 covers 16 residues, taking in both the cysteine and the phenylalanine. Of the read, only the CDR3 DNA is kept; its 48 bases are in frame from base 1. Remarks on this clone: Its binding antigen is unknown. Base-call qualities are not available, and no considerably larger clone is one nucleotide away.

This sequence was found in a woman younger than 30 in good health and CMV-seronegative. The sample was PBMCs. The V and J genes are TRBV5-8 and TRBJ2-7; 8 bases in between match TRBD2. The CDR3 here reads CASSPLRSGSTYEQYF. The sequence in DNA is TGTGCCAGCAGCCCACTGAGGAGCGGGAGCACTTACGAGCAGTACTTC.